One sample yielded the 13 T cell receptor beta chains listed below, sequenced in a study of blood T cells in healthy people across ages. Alongside a J-beta primer mix, a sample-barcoded 5' primer served in a second PCR lasting roughly 7 to 11 cycles. TCRdb analysed the 5' RACE reads with MiXCR anew, one entry per CDR3 protein. The sample lists fewer than 900,000 distinct CDR3 sequences; under 40% were seen once. The sample consisted of blood. These receptors originate from a man between 18 and 35 years old in good health.

V is TRBV4-2 and J is TRBJ1-2, with 8 bases lining up with TRBD1. This CDR3 region has 15 residues. Germline assignment: CDR1 LGHNA and CDR2 YNFKEQ. Losses at the gene ends were 0 bases for V and 8 bases for J; bases not matched to a gene: 8. The CDR3 sequence: CASSQDPTGGGGYTF. CDR3 bases: TGTGCCAGCAGCCAAGATCCAACAGGGGGGGGCGGCTACACCTTC.

V gene TRBV20-1 combines with J gene TRBJ1-6; 9 positions match TRBD1. Trimming removed 6 bases from V and 8 bases from J; junction bases left unmatched: 8. CDR3 length: 14 amino acids. Germline V CDR1 and CDR2: DFQATT, SNEGSKA (reference sequence). The CDR3 sequence: CSARPGQGYSPLHF. Here the CDR3 DNA reads TGCAGTGCGCGGCCGGGACAGGGTTATTCACCCCTCCACTTT.

The table lists this clonotype with a few counts. This chain joins TRBV9 and TRBJ2-1; possibly TRBD1 for D (5 bases). Trimming took off 3 bases at V and 5 bases at J, with 18 bases between the two ends. Germline assignment: CDR1 SGDLS and CDR2 YYNGEE. The CDR3 totals 16 residues. CDR3: CASSGTGLGSDNEQFF. The CDR3 DNA is TGTGCCAGCAGCGGTACAGGTTTAGGGTCCGACAATGAGCAGTTCTTC.

CDR3 DNA sequence: TGCGCCAGCAGCCAAGCTGCGGAGGGCCCTGGAAACACCATATATTTT. This encodes CASSQAAEGPGNTIYF. The J gene is TRBJ1-3, the V gene TRBV4-3; D ambiguous. Trimming shortened V by 1 base and J by 2 bases, and 12 bases separated the two germline ends. Germline-derived CDR1 and CDR2 are LGHNA and YSLEER. The CDR3 consists of 16 residues.

This clonotype has just a few counts. The rearrangement links TRBV3-1 to TRBJ1-6; TRBD1 matches 7 bases. The CDR3 loop spans 15 amino acids. In germline, CDR1 is LGHDT, CDR2 YNNKEL (reference sequence). Losses at the gene ends were 4 bases for V and 5 bases for J; bases not matched to a gene: 5. The CDR3 bases are TGTGCCAGCAGCCTAACAGGGGCGGATAATTCACCCCTCCACTTT. It codes for CASSLTGADNSPLHF.

This clonotype was detected only once. This chain uses TRBV12-3 or TRBV12-4 with TRBJ1-4; the match to TRBD1 covers 7 bases. The CDR3 is made up of 14 amino acids. The V gene end was trimmed by 5 bases and the J gene end by 7 bases; junction bases not matched to a gene: 7. The CDR3 is CASSATGSGEKLFF. CDR3 bases: TGTGCCAGCAGTGCGACAGGGTCGGGTGAAAAACTGTTTTTT.

This clonotype was counted between two and nine times. V gene TRBV7-9 combines with J gene TRBJ2-5; possible D gene TRBD2, 5 bases. Looked up from germline, CDR1 is SEHNR and CDR2 is FQNEAQ (reference sequence). With 1 base removed from V and 11 bases from J, the gap between germline ends came to 20 bases. The CDR3 totals 15 residues. Here the CDR3 reads CASSLDGIAYNEQYF. In DNA, the CDR3 is TGTGCCAGCAGCTTAGACGGGATAGCTTACAATGAGCAGTACTTC.

The table lists this clonotype with a few counts. This sequence joins TRBV29-1 and TRBJ2-1; D is unresolved. The end of the DNA is better explained by TRBJ2-7, so the J call may be wrong. The CDR3 length is 13 residues. Germline V gene data show CDR1 as SQVTM and CDR2 as ANQGSEA. In DNA, the CDR3 is TGCAGCGTGGCTACATCGACCTACAATGAGCAGTACTTC. Translating it yields CSVATSTYNEQYF.

This chain connects TRBV9 to TRBJ2-1, with a tentative D call TRBD2 (7 bases). This CDR3 is 15 amino acids long. V lost 3 bases to trimming and J lost 3 bases, with 13 bases between them. In germline, CDR1 is SGDLS, CDR2 YYNGEE. CDR3 loop: CASSGGGGVYNEQFF. The CDR3 bases are TGTGCCAGCAGCGGAGGGGGAGGGGTCTACAATGAGCAGTTCTTC.

This chain connects TRBV21-1 to TRBJ2-7; TRBD1 reflects the table's D call only, with no check against the DNA. TRBV21-1 is listed as a pseudogene. This CDR3 comprises 14 residues. The CDR3 coding sequence is TGTGCCAGCAGCTACCCGGGACAGACCTACGAGCAGTACTTC. Protein: CASSYPGQTYEQYF.

This clonotype appeared many times. CDR3 bases: TGTGCCAGCAGTTTGCGGGGATCCCACTATGGCTACACCTTC. Translating gives CASSLRGSHYGYTF. V is TRBV12-3 or TRBV12-4 and J is TRBJ1-2; the D is unclear. The CDR3 extends over 14 amino acids. The V end lost 3 bases, the J end lost 3 bases, and 11 bases lay between the germline ends.

The sample holds a few counts of this clonotype. CDR3 region: CSALRGRGASNEQYF. CDR3 sequence (DNA): TGCAGTGCTCTCAGAGGGCGGGGGGCGAGCAACGAGCAGTACTTC. The V and J genes are TRBV20-1 and TRBJ2-7; 8 bases map to TRBD2. Germline lookup yields CDR1 DFQATT and CDR2 SNEGSKA (reference sequence). V was pared by 5 bases and J by 5 bases, with 14 bases of the junction left unmatched. CDR3 length: 15 amino acids.

This clonotype has only a few counts. The chain has TRBV6-5 and TRBJ1-2; TRBD1 aligns across 8 bases. CDR3 length: 17 residues. Germline CDR1 reads MNHEY; CDR2 reads SVGAGI. V trimming: 0 bases; J trimming: 4 bases; junction bases outside the gene matches: 10. CDR3 in amino acids: CASSYSPGQAGTYGYTF. For the CDR3, the DNA is TGTGCCAGCAGTTACTCCCCGGGACAGGCGGGGACCTATGGCTACACCTTC.